Listed below are T cell receptor beta chains from one sample, sequenced in a study of cytomegalovirus exposure and HLA in healthy donors. Data came from immunoSEQ multiplex PCR; TCRdb stores just in-frame clones and leaves some out. This table holds about 100,000 clones, approximately 80% found once. The sequenced sample consisted of PBMCs. These receptors came from a woman aged 55-69 years in good health and CMV-seronegative. Each CDR3 is given with its conserved first and last residue. D genes are given only for firm matches. Part of the rows lack a size; the others show once, few, many or a class for expanded clones.

>17|TRBV4-1|TRBJ2-5|once|TRBD2
TGCGCCAGCAGCCAAGAGTCCATCCCAGCGGGGCGAGAGACCCAGTACTTC
CASSQESIPAGRETQYF
>13|TRBV7-2|TRBJ1-1|NA|TRBD1
TGTGCCAGCAGCGCCCAGGGGGACACTGAAGCTTTCTTT
CASSAQGDTEAFF
>16|TRBV4-1|TRBJ2-1|NA|TRBD2
TGCGCCAGCAGCCAAGGTCCCGGGACTACCCGCAATGAGCAGTTCTTC
CASSQGPGTTRNEQFF
>14|TRBV5-1|TRBJ2-3|NA|TRBD2
TGCGCCAGCAGCCCCGGGAGGGCCACAGATACGCAGTATTTT
CASSPGRATDTQYF
>16|TRBV7-9|TRBJ2-1|NA|NA
TGTGCCAGCAGCTTAGCTCTCGGACACGACTACAATGAGCAGTTCTTC
CASSLALGHDYNEQFF
>12|TRBV2|TRBJ1-1|few|NA
TGTGCCAGCGGCAGGGGGAACACTGAAGCTTTCTTT
CASGRGNTEAFF
>13|TRBV18|TRBJ2-5|NA|TRBD1
TGTGCCAGCTCTCCGGGACAGCAAGAGACCCAGTACTTC
CASSPGQQETQYF
>18|TRBV14|TRBJ2-2|NA|NA
TGTGCCAGCAGCCAAGTAGTCGCGCGGGGCTCGAACACCGGGGAGCTGTTTTTT
CASSQVVARGSNTGELFF
>12|TRBV29-1|TRBJ2-3|NA|NA
TGCAGCGTTGAAAGGGGGACAGATACGCAGTATTTT
CSVERGTDTQYF
>14|TRBV7-2|TRBJ2-5|NA|TRBD2
TGTGCCAGCAGCTTAGATGCGGGAGTAGAGACCCAGTACTTC
CASSLDAGVETQYF
>11|TRBV20-1|TRBJ2-5|NA|TRBD1
TGCAGTGCTGACAGGGGACAGACCCAGTACTTC
CSADRGQTQYF
>15|TRBV5-1|TRBJ2-3|NA|NA
TGCGCCAGCAGCTTGCCAGGGGTGGGCACAGATACGCAGTATTTT
CASSLPGVGTDTQYF
>14|TRBV28|TRBJ2-1|NA|TRBD2
TGTGCCAGCAGTCCAACCGGGACTAGCAATGAGCAGTTCTTC
CASSPTGTSNEQFF
>14|TRBV7-9|TRBJ2-2|NA|TRBD2
TGTGCCAGCAGCATCTCACTAGCGTCCGGGGAGCTGTTTTTT
CASSISLASGELFF
>17|TRBV7-8|TRBJ2-7|once|TRBD2
TGTGCCAGCAGCTTAGCGAGGACTAGCGGGAGAGTGTACGAGCAGTACTTC
CASSLARTSGRVYEQYF
>13|TRBV18|TRBJ1-1|NA|TRBD1
TGTGCCAGCCGAGGACAGGTGAACACTGAAGCTTTCTTT
CASRGQVNTEAFF
>14|TRBV5-6|TRBJ1-2|NA|NA
TGTGCCAGCAGCTGGGGCAGGGTGGCCTATGGCTACACCTTC
CASSWGRVAYGYTF
>11|TRBV30|TRBJ2-1|NA|NA
TGTGCCTGGAGCCAGAACAATGAGCAGTTCTTC
CAWSQNNEQFF
>12|TRBV28|TRBJ1-5|NA|TRBD1
TGTGCCGGACAGGGTTGGGGTCAGCCCCAGCATTTT
CAGQGWGQPQHF
>14|TRBV2|TRBJ2-4|NA|TRBD1
TGTGCCAGCACGGAGGGGACAGGGACAAACATTCAGTACTTC
CASTEGTGTNIQYF
>16|TRBV7-6|TRBJ2-1|NA|TRBD2
TGTGCCAGCAGCTTAGAACTAGCGGGAGGGTCCAATGAGCAGTTCTTC
CASSLELAGGSNEQFF
>15|TRBV6-5|TRBJ1-5|NA|TRBD1
TGTGCCAGCAGTTCTCCGGGACAGGGCAATCAGCCCCAGCATTTT
CASSSPGQGNQPQHF
>11|TRBV10-3|TRBJ2-4|NA|NA
TGTGCCATCAGTGACTCCAGTGTTCAGTACTTC
CAISDSSVQYF
>16|TRBV19|TRBJ2-1|NA|TRBD2
TGTGCCAGTAGTAGCGCTACTAGCGGAGGCTACAATGAGCAGTTCTTC
CASSSATSGGYNEQFF
>14|TRBV28|TRBJ2-3|NA|NA
TGTGCCAGCAGTTTACCCGGGAGTACAGATACGCAGTATTTT
CASSLPGSTDTQYF
>14|TRBV25-1|TRBJ1-2|NA|NA
TGTGCCAGCAGTGACGACAGATATAACTATGGCTACACCTTC
CASSDDRYNYGYTF
>15|TRBV18|TRBJ2-5|NA|TRBD2
TGTGCCAGCTCACCCCCTAGCGGGATGGGGGAGACCCAGTACTTC
CASSPPSGMGETQYF